These 15 T cell receptor beta chains came from one sample sequenced in a study of shared clonotypes between healthy human individuals. As defined, naive CD8 cells were CD45RO-negative and positively selected for CCR7, with terminally differentiated effector memory CD45RA+ cells excluded. Only in-frame clones appear in the TCRdb table, and some are missing; sequencing was by immunoSEQ multiplex PCR. The table lists approximately 600,000 clones, around 96% of them singletons. Sequencing input: naive CD8+ T cells sorted from blood. The receptors were sampled from a woman aged 25 to 39 in good health.

The chain joins TRBV29-1 to TRBJ1-2; no clear D. The CDR3 runs to 12 residues. The V end was cut by 1 base, the J end by 2 bases, with 5 bases between. Germline loops: CDR1 SQVTM, CDR2 ANQGSEA. Written as DNA, the CDR3 is TGCAGCGTTGAAGTTGAGAACTATGGCTACACCTTC. It translates to CSVEVENYGYTF.

A single count supports this clone. The chain couples TRBV28 to TRBJ2-5; 9 bases map to TRBD2. The CDR3 consists of 14 residues. After removal of 3 bases from V and 9 bases from J, the junction contained 8 bases not matched to a gene. The germline V gene encodes CDR1 MDHEN and CDR2 SYDVKM. CDR3 sequence reads: CASSLGGRAMPQYF. The CDR3 DNA reads as TGTGCCAGCAGTTTGGGCGGGAGGGCCATGCCCCAGTACTTC.

The chain is built from TRBV5-1 and TRBJ2-7, with 9 bases matching TRBD1. Germline lookup yields CDR1 SGHRS and CDR2 YFSETQ. Germline trimming cut 0 bases from V and 5 bases from J; bases unmatched to any gene: 6. This CDR3 spans 15 amino acids. CDR3 loop: CASSLDRDRVHEQYF. DNA of the CDR3: TGCGCCAGCAGCTTGGACCGGGACAGGGTCCACGAGCAGTACTTC.

This clone was seen just once. The chain carries TRBV15 and TRBJ2-7; 8 positions agree with TRBD2. The germline gives CDR1 LNHNV, CDR2 YYDKDF (reference sequence). Losses at the gene ends were 0 bases for V and 4 bases for J; bases not matched to a gene: 5. The CDR3 is 15 residues long. The CDR3 nucleotides read TGTGCCACCAGCAGAGATCTGAGCGGGGGTTACGAGCAGTACTTC. Its protein product is CATSRDLSGGYEQYF.

This clone is a singleton in its sample. This chain links TRBV19 with TRBJ1-4, with TRBD1 identical over 9 bases. V shed 5 bases and J 4 bases; nucleotides not matched to a gene: 5. The CDR3 is made up of 15 amino acids. Germline V CDR1 and CDR2: LNHDA, SQIVND (reference sequence). The CDR3 spells CASSWTGARNEKLFF. Here the CDR3 DNA reads TGTGCCAGTAGTTGGACAGGGGCCCGTAATGAAAAACTGTTTTTT.

This clone came up many times. This sequence joins TRBV27 and TRBJ2-4, with 9 bases matching TRBD1. With 5 bases clipped from V and 8 bases from J, the junction kept 10 bases outside the gene matches. The germline CDR1 and CDR2 sequences are MNHEY and SMNVEV (reference sequence). This CDR3 has 15 amino acids. The CDR3 region is CASSETGGFFDIQYF. The CDR3 nucleotides read TGTGCCAGCAGTGAGACAGGGGGTTTCTTTGACATTCAGTACTTC.

The chain couples TRBV5-6 to TRBJ2-7; the D call may be TRBD1 or TRBD2 (5 bases each). This CDR3 contains 14 residues. CDR1 is SGHDT and CDR2 is YYEEEE in the germline V gene. V was cut by 5 bases and J by 0 bases, with 12 bases left in between. The CDR3 loop is CASRTGTDSYEQYF. CDR3 sequence (DNA): TGTGCCAGCAGGACCGGGACGGACTCCTACGAGCAGTACTTC.

This clone was detected only once. V is TRBV5-5 and J is TRBJ1-4; TRBD1 is a possible D gene (6 bases). CDR3 length equals 15 residues. Trimming took 1 base from V and 7 from J, leaving 14 bases between them. Looked up from germline, CDR1 is SGHKS and CDR2 is YYEKEE (reference sequence). CDR3 amino acids: CASSLRGGTTEKLFF. For the CDR3, the DNA is TGTGCCAGCAGCTTGAGAGGGGGGACAACTGAAAAACTGTTTTTT.

The V gene is TRBV7-8, the J gene TRBJ2-7; the match to TRBD2 covers 9 bases. V was clipped by 5 bases and J by 1 base; unmatched bases: 9. Germline V gene sequence: CDR1 SGHVS, CDR2 FQNEAQ. The CDR3 extends over 16 amino acids. For the CDR3, the DNA is TGTGCCAGCAGCATCGGGACTAGCTTAGGGTCCTACGAGCAGTACTTC. This encodes CASSIGTSLGSYEQYF.

V gene TRBV6-5 combines with J gene TRBJ2-7; TRBD2 is a possible D gene (6 bases). Trimming took 6 bases from V and 4 from J, leaving 13 bases between them. CDR3 length equals 13 residues. CDR1 is MNHEY and CDR2 is SVGAGI in the germline V gene. The CDR3 is CASRQGGRYEQYF. The CDR3 DNA follows: TGTGCCAGCAGGCAGGGAGGTAGATACGAGCAGTACTTC.

This rearrangement joins TRBV28 to TRBJ2-7; tentatively, D is TRBD1 (5 bases). Germline CDR1 is MDHEN and CDR2 is SYDVKM. With 2 bases removed from V and 3 bases from J, the gap between germline ends came to 11 bases. This CDR3 comprises 14 residues. CDR3 loop: CASSLQGWDYEQYF. The CDR3 bases are TGTGCCAGCAGTTTACAGGGTTGGGACTACGAGCAGTACTTC. The full variable domain, rest sourced from reference TRBV28 and TRBJ2-7, is DVKVTQSSRYLVKRTGEKVFLECVQDMDHENMFWYRQDPGLGLRLIYFSYDVKMKEKGDIPEGYSVSREKKERFSLILESASTNQTSMYLCASSLQGWDYEQYFGPGTRLTVT.

This clone was picked up a small number of times. The CDR3 DNA is TGTGCCAGCAGCCAAGTGCGGGAGGACCTCTACGAGCAGTACTTC. It yields the protein CASSQVREDLYEQYF. The genes are TRBV4-2 and TRBJ2-7, with TRBD2 matching 8 bases. J was trimmed by 3 bases and V by 1 base; bases with no gene match: 5. The CDR3 is 15 residues long. Germline V CDR1 and CDR2: LGHNA, YNFKEQ.

This chain uses TRBV18 with TRBJ2-5, with TRBD2 identical over 8 bases. CDR3 size: 15 residues. The germline CDR1 and CDR2 sequences are KGHSH and LQKENI. V lost 0 bases, J lost 3 bases, and 3 bases stayed unmatched. The CDR3 bases are TGTGCCAGCTCACCACCGGGAGCGGGGGAAGAGACCCAGTACTTC. Amino acid sequence: CASSPPGAGEETQYF.

The genes are TRBV5-1 and TRBJ2-1; 9 bases match TRBD2. In germline, CDR1 is SGHRS, CDR2 YFSETQ. J lost 4 bases, V lost 1 base, and 6 bases had no gene match. This CDR3 is built from 16 residues. CDR3 amino acids: CASSLRASGAYNEQFF. The CDR3 coding sequence is TGCGCCAGCAGCTTGAGGGCTAGCGGGGCTTACAATGAGCAGTTCTTC.

The table lists this clone with a count of one. This chain connects TRBV28 to TRBJ1-1; perhaps TRBD1 as D (5 bases). The CDR3 contains 15 residues. Germline loops: CDR1 MDHEN, CDR2 SYDVKM. With 6 bases removed from V and 1 base from J, the gap between germline ends came to 15 bases. For the CDR3, the DNA is TGTGCCAGCAGGCCAAGCGGGACGGAGAACACTGAAGCTTTCTTT. Translated: CASRPSGTENTEAFF.